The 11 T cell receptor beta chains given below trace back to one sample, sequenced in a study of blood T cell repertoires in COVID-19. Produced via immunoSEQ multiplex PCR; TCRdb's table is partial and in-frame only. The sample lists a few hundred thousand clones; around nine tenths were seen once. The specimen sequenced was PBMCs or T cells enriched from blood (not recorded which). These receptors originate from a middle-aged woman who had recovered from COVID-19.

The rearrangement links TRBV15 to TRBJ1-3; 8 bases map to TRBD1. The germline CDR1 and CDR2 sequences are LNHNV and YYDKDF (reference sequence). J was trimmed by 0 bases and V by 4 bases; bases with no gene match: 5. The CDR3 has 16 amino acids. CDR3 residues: CATSKGQGASGNTIYF. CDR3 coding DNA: TGTGCCACCAGCAAAGGACAGGGAGCCTCTGGAAACACCATATATTTT.

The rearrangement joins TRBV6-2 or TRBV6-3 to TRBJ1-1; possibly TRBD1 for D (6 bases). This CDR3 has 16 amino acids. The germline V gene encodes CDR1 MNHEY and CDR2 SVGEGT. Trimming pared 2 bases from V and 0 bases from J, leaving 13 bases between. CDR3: CASSYLTGRMNTEAFF. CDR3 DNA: TGTGCCAGCAGTTACCTTACAGGGCGAATGAACACTGAAGCTTTCTTT.

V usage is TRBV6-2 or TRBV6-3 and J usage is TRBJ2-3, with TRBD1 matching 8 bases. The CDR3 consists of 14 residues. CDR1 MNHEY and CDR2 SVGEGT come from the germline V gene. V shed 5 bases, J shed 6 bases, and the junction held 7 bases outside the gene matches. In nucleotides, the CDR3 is TGTGCCAGCAGTCGAGGACAGGGAGCCGATACGCAGTATTTT. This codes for CASSRGQGADTQYF.

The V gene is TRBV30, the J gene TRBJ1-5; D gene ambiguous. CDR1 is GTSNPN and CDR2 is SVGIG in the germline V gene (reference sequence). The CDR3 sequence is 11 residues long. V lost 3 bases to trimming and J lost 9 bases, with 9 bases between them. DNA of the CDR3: TGTGCCTGGAGAGCGGAAGGGCCCCAGCATTTT. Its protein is CAWRAEGPQHF.

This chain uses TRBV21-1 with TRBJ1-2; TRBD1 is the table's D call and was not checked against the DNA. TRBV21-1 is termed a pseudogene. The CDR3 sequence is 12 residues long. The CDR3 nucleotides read TGTGCCAGCATCTTGACAGGGGATGGCTACACCTTC. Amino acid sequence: CASILTGDGYTF.

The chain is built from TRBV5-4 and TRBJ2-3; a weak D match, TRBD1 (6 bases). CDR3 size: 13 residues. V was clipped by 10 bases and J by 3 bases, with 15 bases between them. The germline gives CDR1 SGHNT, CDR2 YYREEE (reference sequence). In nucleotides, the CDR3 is TGTGCCGGTAACAGGGTAGGAACAGATACGCAGTATTTT. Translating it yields CAGNRVGTDTQYF.

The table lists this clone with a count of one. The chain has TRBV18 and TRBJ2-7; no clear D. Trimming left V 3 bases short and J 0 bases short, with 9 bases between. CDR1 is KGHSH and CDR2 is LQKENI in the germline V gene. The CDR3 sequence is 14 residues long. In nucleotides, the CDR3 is TGTGCCAGCTCACCCCGAGAAAACTCCTACGAGCAGTACTTC. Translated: CASSPRENSYEQYF.

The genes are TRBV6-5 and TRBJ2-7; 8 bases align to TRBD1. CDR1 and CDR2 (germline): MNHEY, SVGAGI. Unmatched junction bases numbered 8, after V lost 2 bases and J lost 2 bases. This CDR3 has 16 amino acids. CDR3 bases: TGTGCCAGCAGTTACCGGGGACAGGCTTATCCCTACGAGCAGTACTTC. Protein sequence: CASSYRGQAYPYEQYF.

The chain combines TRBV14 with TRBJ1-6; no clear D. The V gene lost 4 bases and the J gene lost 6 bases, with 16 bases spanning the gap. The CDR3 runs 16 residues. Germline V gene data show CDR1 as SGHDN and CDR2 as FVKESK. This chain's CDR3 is CASSLFSWRTNSPLHF. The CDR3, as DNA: TGTGCCAGCAGCCTCTTCTCATGGAGAACTAATTCACCCCTCCACTTT.

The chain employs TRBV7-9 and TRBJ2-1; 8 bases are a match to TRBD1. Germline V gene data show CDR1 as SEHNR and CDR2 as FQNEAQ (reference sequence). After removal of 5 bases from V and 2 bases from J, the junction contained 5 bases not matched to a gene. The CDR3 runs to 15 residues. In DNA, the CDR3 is TGTGCCAGCAGCCTTGACAGGGGTCCCTACAATGAGCAGTTCTTC. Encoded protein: CASSLDRGPYNEQFF.

In nucleotides, the CDR3 is TGTGCCTGGTGGGACTCGAACACCGGGGAGCTGTTTTTT. This encodes CAWWDSNTGELFF. The J gene is TRBJ2-2, the V gene TRBV30; TRBD2 might be the D (6 bases). This CDR3 has 13 amino acids. The germline gives CDR1 GTSNPN, CDR2 SVGIG (reference sequence). The V end was cut by 5 bases, the J end by 0 bases, with 7 bases between. Full variable domain (remainder filled in from reference TRBV30 and TRBJ2-2): SQTIHQWPATLVQPVGSPLSLECTVEGTSNPNLYWYRQAAGRGLQLLFYSVGIGQISSEVPQNLSASRPQDRQFILSSKKLLLSDSGFYLCAWWDSNTGELFFGEGSRLTVL.